Listed here are 9 T cell receptor beta chains from one sample, sequenced in a study of cytomegalovirus exposure and HLA in healthy donors. The PCR made use of 60 Vbeta and 13 Jbeta primers. Clones were read by immunoSEQ multiplex PCR, and TCRdb kept only the in-frame ones, dropping some. The sample has about 140,000 clones, roughly 80% seen once. Specimen: PBMCs. These receptors all stem from a female donor in good health and CMV-seronegative.

The V call is TRBV2, the J call TRBJ1-3; 7 bases fit TRBD1. This CDR3 comprises 14 residues. The germline gives CDR1 SNHLY, CDR2 FYNNEI. The ends lost 6 bases at V and 0 bases at J; junction bases unmatched: 2. Written as DNA, the CDR3 is TGTGCCAGCAGGGGGACAGTCTCTGGAAACACCATATATTTT. Translation gives CASRGTVSGNTIYF.

This clone has just one count. This CDR3 is also generated by other DNA sequences in the sample. V usage is TRBV7-2 and J usage is TRBJ2-7; D gene uncertain. The CDR3 consists of 13 residues. Germline CDR1 and CDR2: SGHTA and FQGNSA. The V end lost 0 bases, the J end lost 5 bases, and 8 bases lay between the germline ends. CDR3 DNA: TGTGCCAGCAGCTTAGCGGTTCGAGACGAGCAGTACTTC. Encoded protein: CASSLAVRDEQYF.

This chain uses TRBV11-3 with TRBJ2-3; D is unresolved. Germline CDR1 reads SGHNT; CDR2 reads YENEEA. The CDR3 length is 13 residues. V gave up 1 base and J gave up 5 bases, with 7 bases separating them. Here the CDR3 reads CASSLGFRDTQYF. CDR3 in DNA: TGTGCCAGCAGCTTAGGTTTTAGAGATACGCAGTATTTT.

The sample holds a few counts of this clone. The chain uses TRBV27 and TRBJ1-2; D not certain. The ends were cut back, 3 bases at V and 3 bases at J, with 11 bases in the middle. The germline V gene has CDR1 MNHEY and CDR2 SMNVEV (reference sequence). The CDR3 totals 14 residues. CDR3 region: CASSFRQTDYGYTF. Written as DNA, the CDR3 is TGTGCCAGCAGTTTCCGGCAGACTGACTATGGCTACACCTTC.

The rearrangement uses TRBV19 and TRBJ2-1; 9 bases map to TRBD2. This CDR3 is 15 amino acids long. The V and J ends lost 6 bases and 7 bases, in that order; junction bases with no gene match: 10. Germline CDR1 is LNHDA and CDR2 is SQIVND (reference sequence). CDR3 DNA: TGTGCCAGTAGGAACCTAGCGGGGTCGAGGAATGAGCAGTTCTTC. Its protein product is CASRNLAGSRNEQFF.

The V call is TRBV27, the J call TRBJ2-1; 8 bases agree with TRBD1. Germline CDR1 is MNHEY and CDR2 is SMNVEV (reference sequence). Losses at the gene ends were 4 bases for V and 3 bases for J; bases not matched to a gene: 2. The CDR3 has 14 residues. DNA of the CDR3: TGTGCCAGCAGTTATACAGGGGGCTACAATGAGCAGTTCTTC. Translated: CASSYTGGYNEQFF.

The CDR3 nucleotides are TGTGCCAGCTCACCAAGAGGACAGGCCGATAACACTGAAGCTTTCTTT. Protein product: CASSPRGQADNTEAFF. V usage is TRBV18 and J usage is TRBJ1-1; TRBD1 matches 7 bases. Germline V gene sequence: CDR1 KGHSH, CDR2 LQKENI. The trim removed 2 bases at V and 2 bases at J, leaving 8 bases unmatched. There are 16 residues in the CDR3.

V gene TRBV19 combines with J gene TRBJ2-7, with D perhaps matching TRBD2 (6 bases). Germline V gives CDR1 LNHDA, CDR2 SQIVND (reference sequence). Trimming took off 3 bases at V and 0 bases at J, with 12 bases between the two ends. There are 15 residues in the CDR3. The CDR3 DNA reads TGTGCCAGTAGTATCCGCCGGGAGCTCTCCTACGAGCAGTACTTC. It specifies CASSIRRELSYEQYF.

The rearrangement joins TRBV9 to TRBJ2-1; 16 positions agree with TRBD2. Trimming cost V 3 bases and J 0 bases; bases outside gene matches: 9. CDR1 is SGDLS and CDR2 is YYNGEE in the germline V gene. The CDR3 has 20 amino acids. CDR3 DNA sequence: TGTGCCAGCAGCGCTACAGGGGGACTAGCGGGGGGGAGCTCCTACAATGAGCAGTTCTTC. Its translation is CASSATGGLAGGSSYNEQFF.